This T cell receptor (beta chain) emerged from a study of blood T cell repertoires in COVID-19. Sequencing was performed with immunoSEQ multiplex PCR; in TCRdb, only in-frame clones are kept and a portion is missing. The data show roughly 130,000 clones, around 87% seen once. CDR3 length: 19 amino acids. This clonotype was sampled from a woman aged 55 to 70 with acute or convalescent COVID-19. Sample: peripheral blood. The genes are TRBV21-1 and TRBJ1-6; TRBD1 was called by the table and not checked on the DNA. TRBV21-1 is annotated as a pseudogene. CDR3 coding DNA: TGTGCCAGCAGCAAATTCGCAGGACAGGGGGCGCCGGGTTGGTCACCCCTCCACTTT. Its protein product is CASSKFAGQGAPGWSPLHF.